A single sample gave rise to the 28 T cell receptor beta chains below, sequenced in a study of blood T cell repertoires in COVID-19. The method was immunoSEQ multiplex PCR; TCRdb's version includes in-frame clones alone and lacks a portion of them. The sample lists about 250,000 clones; 88% were seen once. Source material: peripheral blood. These receptors all stem from a woman aged 25 to 39 with COVID-19, enrolled during active disease.

The chain joins TRBV2 to TRBJ1-1, with D unclear. This CDR3 spans 14 amino acids. Germline assignment: CDR1 SNHLY and CDR2 FYNNEI. Trimming took off 7 bases at V and 1 base at J, with 13 bases between the two ends. The CDR3 loop is CASNLQATNTEAFF. The CDR3, as DNA: TGTGCCAGCAACTTGCAGGCTACGAACACTGAAGCTTTCTTT.

V and J are TRBV6-6 and TRBJ2-1, with 11 bases that match TRBD2. The CDR3 is 17 amino acids. The germline gives CDR1 MNHNY, CDR2 SVGAGI (reference sequence). V gave up 5 bases and J gave up 6 bases; unmatched junction bases: 12. The CDR3 bases are TGTGCCAGCAGTCTTAGGGACCCTAGCGGGAGGCGCAATGAGCAGTTCTTC. Protein: CASSLRDPSGRRNEQFF.

The CDR3 here is CASSVGQGFQPQHF. Written as DNA, the CDR3 is TGTGCCAGCAGCGTAGGACAGGGTTTTCAGCCCCAGCATTTT. The chain is built from TRBV6-5 and TRBJ1-5, with 8 nucleotides matching TRBD1. The CDR3 is made up of 14 amino acids. Germline CDR1 reads MNHEY; CDR2 reads SVGAGI. The V segment lost 6 bases and the J segment 6 bases; nucleotides outside the gene matches: 7.

This sequence joins TRBV7-2 and TRBJ2-7, with 10 bases identical to TRBD2. V lost 2 bases, J lost 1 base, and 11 bases stayed unmatched. The CDR3 is made up of 18 amino acids. The V gene's germline CDR1 is SGHTA and CDR2 FQGNSA. CDR3 region: CASSLISSGGVGSYEQYF. The CDR3 DNA reads as TGTGCCAGCAGCTTAATATCTAGCGGGGGAGTGGGGTCCTACGAGCAGTACTTC.

This clone was detected only a few times. This chain connects TRBV7-9 to TRBJ2-2; D might be TRBD1 (5 bases). V was trimmed by 5 bases and J by 1 base, leaving 8 bases between them. Germline V gene sequence: CDR1 SEHNR, CDR2 FQNEAQ (reference sequence). CDR3 size: 14 residues. The CDR3 loop is CASSPDRNTGELFF. In DNA form, the CDR3 reads TGTGCCAGCAGCCCCGACAGGAACACCGGGGAGCTGTTTTTT.

The CDR3 spells CASSLARGYEQYV. Here the CDR3 DNA reads TGTGCCAGCAGCTTAGCCCGGGGTTACGAGCAGTACGTC. The chain has TRBV11-3 and TRBJ2-7; D may be TRBD2 (5 bases). V was clipped by 1 base and J by 4 bases, with 8 bases between them. CDR1 SGHNT and CDR2 YENEEA come from the germline V gene. There are 13 residues in the CDR3.

This clone occurred once. V usage is TRBV6-2 or TRBV6-3 and J usage is TRBJ2-6, with no clear D. The CDR3 length is 12 residues. Germline values: CDR1 MNHEY, CDR2 SVGEGT. With 5 bases removed from V and 6 bases from J, the gap between germline ends came to 5 bases. CDR3: CASSPQANVLTF. The CDR3 bases are TGTGCCAGCAGTCCACAGGCCAACGTCCTGACTTTC.

The sample holds a few counts of this clone. This chain links TRBV11-2 with TRBJ1-6; the D is unclear. The ends were cut back, 3 bases at V and 9 bases at J, with 12 bases in the middle. Germline V CDR1 and CDR2: SGHAT, FQNNGV. This CDR3 is built from 14 residues. CDR3 protein: CASSFTESGSPLHF. The CDR3 DNA reads as TGTGCCAGCAGCTTTACAGAGTCCGGTTCACCCCTCCACTTT.

The chain links TRBV5-1 to TRBJ2-7, with 7 bases that match TRBD1. The ends lost 0 bases at V and 7 bases at J; junction bases unmatched: 10. The CDR3 loop spans 15 amino acids. The germline V gene encodes CDR1 SGHRS and CDR2 YFSETQ. The CDR3 sequence is CASSLGAGGLWEQYF. DNA for the CDR3: TGCGCCAGCAGCTTGGGCGCAGGGGGTCTTTGGGAGCAGTACTTC.

The chain uses TRBV2 and TRBJ1-1, with D perhaps matching TRBD1 (5 bases). The CDR3 covers 14 residues. Germline V CDR1 and CDR2: SNHLY, FYNNEI. Trimming cost V 5 bases and J 0 bases, with 10 bases left between them. CDR3 nucleotides: TGTGCCAGCAGTTTTGGGGGGGTGAACACTGAAGCTTTCTTT. Translating it yields CASSFGGVNTEAFF.

This clone appeared a single time. The chain couples TRBV6-6 to TRBJ2-5; 8 bases are shared with TRBD1. This CDR3 comprises 15 residues. With 5 bases clipped from V and 5 bases from J, the junction kept 10 bases outside the gene matches. CDR1 MNHNY and CDR2 SVGAGI come from the germline V gene (reference sequence). The CDR3 here is CASSQTGVPGETQYF. CDR3 DNA: TGTGCCAGCAGTCAGACAGGGGTTCCGGGGGAGACCCAGTACTTC.

In its sample, this clone was seen once. The chain links TRBV12-3 or TRBV12-4 to TRBJ2-3, with D tentatively TRBD1 (5 bases). V lost 3 bases to trimming and J lost 3 bases, with 7 bases between them. The CDR3 length is 13 residues. CDR3 loop: CASSFRATDTQYF. The CDR3 DNA is TGTGCCAGCAGTTTCAGGGCTACAGATACGCAGTATTTT.

This clone was seen just once. This sequence joins TRBV10-3 and TRBJ2-1, with 9 bases fitting TRBD1. Trimming at V came to 6 bases and at J to 8 bases, leaving 11 bases not matched to a gene. The V gene's germline CDR1 is ENHRY and CDR2 SYGVKD. The CDR3 contains 15 residues. The CDR3 spells CAISSPGTGKDEQFF. CDR3 DNA: TGTGCCATCAGCAGTCCCGGGACAGGGAAGGATGAGCAGTTCTTC.

This clone was seen a single time. The chain carries TRBV28 and TRBJ2-3, with 9 bases aligning to TRBD1. The CDR3 has 16 residues. V shed 5 bases and J 4 bases; nucleotides not matched to a gene: 10. The germline CDR1 and CDR2 sequences are MDHEN and SYDVKM. CDR3 region: CASSDRDRAFSDTQYF. The CDR3 nucleotides are TGTGCCAGCAGTGACCGGGACAGGGCTTTTTCAGATACGCAGTATTTT.

Here the CDR3 reads CASSRDSGGFSTYNEQFF. DNA for the CDR3: TGTGCCAGTAGTCGCGATAGCGGGGGGTTTTCAACCTACAATGAGCAGTTCTTC. The J gene is TRBJ2-1, the V gene TRBV19, with 10 bases fitting TRBD2. The CDR3 sequence is 18 residues long. With 5 bases clipped from V and 2 bases from J, the junction kept 12 bases outside the gene matches. The V gene's germline CDR1 is LNHDA and CDR2 SQIVND (reference sequence).

This clone was observed a few times. The chain joins TRBV7-2 to TRBJ1-2; 7 bases align to TRBD1. CDR1 SGHTA and CDR2 FQGNSA come from the germline V gene. The CDR3 sequence is 16 residues long. V lost 3 bases and J lost 5; bases outside the gene matches: 12. The CDR3 region has the DNA TGTGCCAGCAGCTTTCAAGGGGGCGCGTCTGGATATGGCTACACCTTC. Amino acid sequence: CASSFQGGASGYGYTF. Drawing the rest from reference TRBV7-2 and TRBJ1-2, the complete variable domain is GAGVSQSPSNKVTEKGKDVELRCDPISGHTALYWYRQSLGQGLEFLIYFQGNSAPDKSGLPSDRFSAERTGGSVSTLTIQRTQQEDSAVYLCASSFQGGASGYGYTFGSGTRLTVV.

The chain uses TRBV2 and TRBJ1-1; weak D call: TRBD1 (5 bases). The V gene lost 6 bases and the J gene lost 0 bases, with 14 bases spanning the gap. This CDR3 region has 15 residues. CDR1 and CDR2 (germline): SNHLY, FYNNEI. The DNA for the CDR3 is TGTGCCAGCAGCGCCAGGGAAAGGATGAACACTGAAGCTTTCTTT. Amino acids: CASSARERMNTEAFF.

This rearrangement joins TRBV2 to TRBJ1-5; D might be TRBD1 (5 bases). V lost 3 bases to trimming and J lost 2 bases, with 11 bases between them. The CDR3 extends over 15 amino acids. Per germline, CDR1 SNHLY and CDR2 FYNNEI. CDR3 bases: TGTGCCAGCAGTGACGGGGGAGTGGGCAATCAGCCCCAGCATTTT. Amino acid sequence: CASSDGGVGNQPQHF.

This clone was detected a few times. The CDR3 region has the DNA TGTGCCAGCAGCCGGACTAGCGGCACCATATACGAGCAGTACTTC. Translated, it gives CASSRTSGTIYEQYF. This sequence joins TRBV11-2 and TRBJ2-7, with TRBD2 matching over 10 bases. In germline, CDR1 is SGHAT, CDR2 FQNNGV. CDR3 length equals 15 residues. V was pared by 5 bases and J by 4 bases, with 8 bases of the junction left unmatched.

J is TRBJ2-7 and V is TRBV5-4, with D possibly being TRBD2 (6 bases). In germline, CDR1 is SGHNT, CDR2 YYREEE (reference sequence). V was trimmed by 4 bases and J by 0 bases, leaving 8 bases between them. The CDR3 sequence is 13 residues long. CDR3 sequence (DNA): TGTGCCAGCAGCCTGACTAGCTCCTACGAGCAGTACTTC. The encoded protein is CASSLTSSYEQYF.

V and J are TRBV7-8 and TRBJ1-2; a weak D match, TRBD1 (5 bases). The ends were cut back, 0 bases at V and 4 bases at J, with 15 bases in the middle. The germline V gene has CDR1 SGHVS and CDR2 FQNEAQ. The CDR3 is made up of 16 amino acids. The DNA of the CDR3 is TGTGCCAGCAGCTTAGCGAAGGGGCGGACGGCCTATGGCTACACCTTC. Protein: CASSLAKGRTAYGYTF.

Points on this clone: At one boundary the junction diverges from the germline segment, which might be a read error. This chain uses TRBV6-1 with TRBJ2-1, with D perhaps matching TRBD2 (6 bases). The CDR3 consists of 15 residues. Germline V gene sequence: CDR1 MNHNS, CDR2 SASEGT. The CDR3 spells CASSQAAGFYNEQFF. The CDR3 DNA reads TGTGCCAGCAGTCAAGCCGCGGGGTTCTACAATGAGCAGTTCTTC.

The chain has TRBV19 and TRBJ2-1; 8 bases fit TRBD1. This CDR3 has 16 residues. Trimming cost V 2 bases and J 4 bases; bases outside gene matches: 7. Germline V gene data show CDR1 as LNHDA and CDR2 as SQIVND (reference sequence). CDR3 sequence: CASSILGTGGYNEQFF. The DNA of the CDR3 is TGTGCCAGTAGTATACTCGGGACAGGAGGATACAATGAGCAGTTCTTC.

The V gene is TRBV3-1 (or the pseudogene TRBV3-2), the J gene TRBJ1-1; 9 positions match TRBD1. The CDR3 covers 16 residues. Trimming took 4 bases from V and 1 from J; bases not matched to a gene: 7. Germline V gives CDR1 LGHDT, CDR2 YNNKEL (reference sequence). The CDR3 bases are TGTGCCAGCAGCCTATCCCAGGGACAGGGGAACACTGAAGCTTTCTTT. Translated: CASSLSQGQGNTEAFF.

V is TRBV5-1 and J is TRBJ2-1; TRBD2 matches at 8 bases. Germline V gives CDR1 SGHRS, CDR2 YFSETQ. This CDR3 is built from 14 residues. V shed 4 bases and J 4 bases; nucleotides not matched to a gene: 4. The chain's CDR3 is CASSVSGVYNEQFF. The CDR3 coding sequence is TGCGCCAGCAGCGTTAGCGGGGTTTACAATGAGCAGTTCTTC. Variable domain in full (rest from reference TRBV5-1 and TRBJ2-1): KAGVTQTPRYLIKTRGQQVTLSCSPISGHRSVSWYQQTPGQGLQFLFEYFSETQRNKGNFPGRFSGRQFSNSRSEMNVSTLELGDSALYLCASSVSGVYNEQFFGPGTRLTVL.

The chain links TRBV10-3 to TRBJ2-7; maybe TRBD2 (6 bases). Germline CDR1 reads ENHRY; CDR2 reads SYGVKD. Trimming removed 6 bases at V and 7 bases at J, with 19 bases between. The length of the CDR3 is 14 residues. DNA of the CDR3: TGTGCCATCAGCCAAACAGGCCTAGGAGGGGAGCAGTACTTC. This sequence encodes CAISQTGLGGEQYF.

This chain connects TRBV5-1 to TRBJ1-2; D not certain. Trimming removed 0 bases at V and 0 bases at J, with 6 bases between. Germline CDR1 and CDR2: SGHRS and YFSETQ. The length of the CDR3 is 14 residues. CDR3 coding DNA: TGCGCCAGCAGCTTGGAGACATCTAACTATGGCTACACCTTC. Translating gives CASSLETSNYGYTF.

V gene TRBV19 combines with J gene TRBJ2-4; D is possibly TRBD1 (6 bases). The CDR3 has 15 amino acids. The germline CDR1 and CDR2 sequences are LNHDA and SQIVND (reference sequence). Trimming cost V 4 bases and J 2 bases, with 12 bases left between them. CDR3 region: CASSNRDSSKNIQYF. The CDR3 DNA sequence: TGTGCCAGTAGTAACAGGGATTCATCCAAAAACATTCAGTACTTC.